A selection of T cell receptor beta chains follows, all from one sample in a study of shared clonotypes between healthy human individuals. The data were produced by immunoSEQ multiplex PCR, yet TCRdb's version contains in-frame clones alone and is incomplete. The sample lists about 2 million clones; approximately 94% were seen once. Sequenced input: naive CD8+ T cells sorted from blood. The source of these receptors is a man aged 18 to 30 in good health. CDR3s include the opening cysteine and the closing phenylalanine or tryptophan. Fields, in order: D gene, J gene, clone size, V gene, CDR3 protein, CDR3 DNA. The D gene is left open where the match is weak. A clone size is listed for some rows: how often the clone was seen (once, few, many), or a class if it is expanded.

d_gene: -; j_gene: TRBJ2-5; abundance: -; v_gene: TRBV5-6; CDR3aa: CASSLGHLQETQYF; CDR3nt: TGTGCCAGCAGCTTGGGACATTTACAAGAGACCCAGTACTTC
d_gene: TRBD2; j_gene: TRBJ2-1; abundance: few; v_gene: TRBV7-9; CDR3aa: CASSSSGRMYNEQFF; CDR3nt: TGTGCCAGCAGCTCGAGCGGGAGGATGTACAATGAGCAGTTCTTC
d_gene: -; j_gene: TRBJ1-2; abundance: once; v_gene: TRBV5-1; CDR3aa: CASSLPIGSADYGYTF; CDR3nt: TGCGCCAGCAGCTTGCCTATAGGGTCGGCGGACTATGGCTACACCTTC
d_gene: -; j_gene: TRBJ1-6; abundance: -; v_gene: TRBV6-5; CDR3aa: CASRDEDAPLHF; CDR3nt: TGTGCCAGCAGAGACGAGGACGCACCCCTCCACTTT
d_gene: TRBD1; j_gene: TRBJ2-5; abundance: -; v_gene: TRBV4-1; CDR3aa: CASSQGTGPAQETQYF; CDR3nt: TGCGCCAGCAGCCAGGGGACAGGGCCCGCACAAGAGACCCAGTACTTC
d_gene: TRBD2; j_gene: TRBJ2-3; abundance: once; v_gene: TRBV5-1; CDR3aa: CASSLGGTSGGRTDTQYF; CDR3nt: TGCGCCAGCAGCTTGGGAGGGACTAGCGGGGGGCGCACAGATACGCAGTATTTT
d_gene: TRBD1; j_gene: TRBJ1-2; abundance: -; v_gene: TRBV6-5; CDR3aa: CASSYGPGQGARGYTF; CDR3nt: TGTGCCAGCAGTTACGGACCGGGACAGGGGGCCAGGGGCTACACCTTC
d_gene: TRBD1; j_gene: TRBJ2-7; abundance: once; v_gene: TRBV5-5; CDR3aa: CASSLATGTGGIYEQYF; CDR3nt: TGTGCCAGCAGCTTGGCCACCGGGACAGGGGGAATTTACGAGCAGTACTTC
d_gene: -; j_gene: TRBJ2-2; abundance: once; v_gene: TRBV13; CDR3aa: CASSLFRANTGELFF; CDR3nt: TGTGCCAGCAGCTTATTCAGGGCCAACACCGGGGAGCTGTTTTTT
d_gene: -; j_gene: TRBJ1-1; abundance: once; v_gene: TRBV7-9; CDR3aa: CASSLPVLLNTEAFF; CDR3nt: TGTGCCAGCAGCTTACCCGTACTCCTGAACACTGAAGCTTTCTTT
d_gene: TRBD1; j_gene: TRBJ2-7; abundance: -; v_gene: TRBV7-9; CDR3aa: CASSPPDRSSYEQYF; CDR3nt: TGTGCCAGCAGCCCCCCGGACAGGAGCTCCTACGAGCAGTACTTC
d_gene: TRBD1; j_gene: TRBJ1-2; abundance: -; v_gene: TRBV6-5; CDR3aa: CASRRTGTYGYTF; CDR3nt: TGTGCCAGCAGGCGGACAGGGACCTATGGCTACACCTTC
d_gene: -; j_gene: TRBJ2-7; abundance: -; v_gene: TRBV27; CDR3aa: CASSFKATYYEQYF; CDR3nt: TGTGCCAGCAGTTTTAAAGCGACCTACTACGAGCAGTACTTC
d_gene: -; j_gene: TRBJ2-7; abundance: -; v_gene: TRBV29-1; CDR3aa: CSAHRDYEQYF; CDR3nt: TGCAGCGCCCACCGGGACTACGAGCAGTACTTC
d_gene: TRBD1; j_gene: TRBJ2-3; abundance: -; v_gene: TRBV7-2; CDR3aa: CASSGDRDRKTDTQYF; CDR3nt: TGTGCCAGCAGCGGCGACCGGGACAGAAAAACAGATACGCAGTATTTT
d_gene: -; j_gene: TRBJ2-3; abundance: -; v_gene: TRBV19; CDR3aa: CASNSVTSTDTQYF; CDR3nt: TGTGCCAGTAATAGCGTTACTAGCACAGATACGCAGTATTTT
d_gene: TRBD2; j_gene: TRBJ2-3; abundance: -; v_gene: TRBV9; CDR3aa: CASGPNLAGGGNTQYF; CDR3nt: TGTGCCAGCGGCCCCAACCTAGCGGGAGGTGGAAATACGCAGTATTTT
d_gene: -; j_gene: TRBJ2-4; abundance: -; v_gene: TRBV6-6; CDR3aa: CASRGLENIQYF; CDR3nt: TGTGCCAGCAGGGGACTTGAAAACATTCAGTACTTC
d_gene: TRBD1; j_gene: TRBJ2-3; abundance: -; v_gene: TRBV28; CDR3aa: CASSSPGTGSSDTQYF; CDR3nt: TGTGCCAGCAGTTCCCCGGGGACAGGGTCCTCAGATACGCAGTATTTT
d_gene: -; j_gene: TRBJ2-2; abundance: -; v_gene: TRBV18; CDR3aa: CASSPPIEYTGELFF; CDR3nt: TGTGCCAGCTCACCACCCATTGAATACACCGGGGAGCTGTTTTTT
d_gene: TRBD1; j_gene: TRBJ2-1; abundance: -; v_gene: TRBV7-7; CDR3aa: CASSMRQGGANEQFF; CDR3nt: TGTGCTAGCAGCATGAGACAGGGGGGGGCCAATGAGCAGTTCTTC
d_gene: -; j_gene: TRBJ1-4; abundance: -; v_gene: TRBV29-1; CDR3aa: CTVGENEKLFF; CDR3nt: TGCACCGTGGGGGAAAATGAAAAACTGTTTTTT